This TCR beta chain appears in the sequencing data of a study of CD8 T cells in ankylosing spondylitis. Study results and limitations: Characteristic of ankylosing spondylitis blood, it appeared, was a TCR beta motif comprising several highly homologous variants. Some motif variants were previously reported in reactive arthritis synovial fluid and blood. Matched synovial fluid from ankylosing spondylitis patients was reported to be enriched for disease-linked clones.

As concerns this clonotype: As yet, its antigen is unknown.

With molecular barcodes, quantitative 5'-RACE was used to make the TCR beta libraries. TCRdb fed the 5' RACE reads into MiXCR, producing one record per CDR3 protein. The sample consists of about 340,000 distinct CDR3 sequences, 20% to 25% of them appearing once. In germline, CDR1 is MGHRA, CDR2 YSYEKL. The junction had 11 bases not matched to a gene; V was cut back by 3 bases and J by 5 bases. There are 17 residues in the CDR3. Sequencing was carried out using blood, either unsorted or a sorted T cell fraction (not recorded which). The clonotype was recovered from a male donor with ankylosing spondylitis or in good health (not recorded which). This chain joins TRBV4-1 and TRBJ2-2; 8 bases match TRBD1. The DNA of the CDR3 is TGCGCCAGCAGCCACCCACCGCAGGGGGCGAGTACCGGGGAGCTGTTTTTT. Protein sequence: CASSHPPQGASTGELFF.